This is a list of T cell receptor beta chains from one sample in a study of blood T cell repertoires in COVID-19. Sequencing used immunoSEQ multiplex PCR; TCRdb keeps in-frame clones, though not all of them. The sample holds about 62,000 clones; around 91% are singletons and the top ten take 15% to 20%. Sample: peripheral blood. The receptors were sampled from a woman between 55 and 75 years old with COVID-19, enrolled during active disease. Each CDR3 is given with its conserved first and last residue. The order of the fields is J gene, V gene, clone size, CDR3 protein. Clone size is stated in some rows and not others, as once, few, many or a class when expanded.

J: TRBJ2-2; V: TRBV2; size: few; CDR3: CASIAGRGAGELFF
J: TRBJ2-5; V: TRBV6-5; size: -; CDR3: CASSLGQGAGETQYF
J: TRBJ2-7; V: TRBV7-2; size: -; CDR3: CASSLTSAYEQYF
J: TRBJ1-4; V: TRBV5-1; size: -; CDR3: CASSLRPGSLELFF
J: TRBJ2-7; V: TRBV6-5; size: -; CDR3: CASSPPGSYEQYF
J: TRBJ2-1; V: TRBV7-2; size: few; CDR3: CASSYGTVRNEQFF
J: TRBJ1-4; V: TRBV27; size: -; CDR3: CASRSRGLSNEKLFF
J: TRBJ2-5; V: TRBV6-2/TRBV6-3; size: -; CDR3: CASSYGTGVQETQYF
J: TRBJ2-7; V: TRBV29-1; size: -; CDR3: CSVNEGVHEQYF
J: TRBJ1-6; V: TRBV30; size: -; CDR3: CAWSVFLNNSPLHF
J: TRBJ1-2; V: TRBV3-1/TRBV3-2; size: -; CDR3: CASSQGRESYYGYTF
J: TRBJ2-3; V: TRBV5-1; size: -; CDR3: CASSWDFRGTDTQYF
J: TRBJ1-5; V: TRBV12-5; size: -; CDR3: CASGSIQGRDTQPQHF
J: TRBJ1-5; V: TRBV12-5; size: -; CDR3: CASGSNDRGGNQPQHF
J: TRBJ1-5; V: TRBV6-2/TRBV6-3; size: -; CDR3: CASSGTGGHQPQHF
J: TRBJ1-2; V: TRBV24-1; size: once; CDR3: CATSPNKGIRGYTF
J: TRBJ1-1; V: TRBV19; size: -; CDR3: CASTVDRWNTEAFF
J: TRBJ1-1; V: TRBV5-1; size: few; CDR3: CASSLDRPLGTEAFF
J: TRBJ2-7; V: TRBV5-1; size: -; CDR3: CASSLGGSAYEQYF
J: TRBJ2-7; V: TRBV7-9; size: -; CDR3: CASSFPRAGALSYEQYF
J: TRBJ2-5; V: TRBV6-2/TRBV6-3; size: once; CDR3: CASSYSGRSSRETQYF
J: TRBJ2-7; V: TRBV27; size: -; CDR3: CASSVGQTYEQYF
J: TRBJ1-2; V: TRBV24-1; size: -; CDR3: CATRNPGGGYTF
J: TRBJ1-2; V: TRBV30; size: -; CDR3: CAWEPGGLYGYTF
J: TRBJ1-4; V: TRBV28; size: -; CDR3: CASSLTTGAWEKLFF
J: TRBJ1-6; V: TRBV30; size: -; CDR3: CAWSVLSGQVNSPLHF
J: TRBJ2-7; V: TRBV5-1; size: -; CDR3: CASSLVGGHSYEQYF
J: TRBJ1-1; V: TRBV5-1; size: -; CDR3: CASSTGSLMNTEAFF
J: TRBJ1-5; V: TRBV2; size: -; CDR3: CASRGTPPGGPQHF
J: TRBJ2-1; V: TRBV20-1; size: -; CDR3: CSQNEQFF
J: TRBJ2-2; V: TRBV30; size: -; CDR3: CAWSKTLGGELFF
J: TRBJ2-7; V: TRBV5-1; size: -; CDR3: CASSLAIGGGRAYEQYF
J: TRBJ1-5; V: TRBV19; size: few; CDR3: CASSIAGGRFNQPQHF
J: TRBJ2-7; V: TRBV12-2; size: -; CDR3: CASRPTRLGRHEQYF
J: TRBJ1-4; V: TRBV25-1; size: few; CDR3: CASSTGTGGYREKLFF
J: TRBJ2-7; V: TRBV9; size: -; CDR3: CASSATTSGPPYEQYF
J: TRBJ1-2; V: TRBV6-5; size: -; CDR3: CASRDRGGLSGYTF
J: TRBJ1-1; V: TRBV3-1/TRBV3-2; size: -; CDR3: CASSQASGQGNTEAFF
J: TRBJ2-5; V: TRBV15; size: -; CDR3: CATSGIAGPETQYF
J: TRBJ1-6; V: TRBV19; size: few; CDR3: CASSTRTGGSHNSPLHF
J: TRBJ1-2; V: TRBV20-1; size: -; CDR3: CSASRGPGRGGYTF
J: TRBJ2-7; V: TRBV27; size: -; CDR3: CASSRLAGAYEQYF
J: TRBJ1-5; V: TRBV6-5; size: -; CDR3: CASSSLSPGNQPQHF